This record covers a single T cell receptor beta chain. Its antigen is not identified. The record originates from a study of molecular identifiers for immune sequencing clone quantification. Study results and caveats: Detecting spiked Jurkat TCR RNA from one cell among about a million naive cells was reportedly possible.

The bulk TCR libraries were made with methods described before and with listed TCR primers. TCRdb re-called the PCR reads through MiXCR, storing one row per CDR3 protein. The sample comprises some 680,000 distinct CDR3 sequences, 25% of which are singletons, and about 0.73% rests with the top ten. Libraries for naive CD8 T cells, which were made from around 20,000 to 1,000,000 sorted cells, drew on 10%, 30% or 50% of the RNA. Sorting recovered naive CD8 T cells on a CD8+CD4-CCR7+CD45RA+ profile. Sequenced: naive CD8+ T cells from blood, with Jurkat cell RNA spiked in. The sample's subset: FACS-sorted CD8+CD4-CCR7+CD45RA+ naive T cells. The receptor's source is a human donor in good health. Some libraries in this study had Jurkat cell RNA spiked in.

CDR3 nucleotide sequence: TGCAGTGCTAGAGATAGCCCCCGACTAGCGGGGGGCCAAGAGACCCAGTACTTC. Protein sequence: CSARDSPRLAGGQETQYF. The chain joins TRBV20-1 to TRBJ2-5, with 13 nucleotides matching TRBD2. Losses at the gene ends were 0 bases for V and 1 base for J; bases not matched to a gene: 8. CDR3 size: 18 residues. CDR1 and CDR2 (germline): DFQATT, SNEGSKA (reference sequence).